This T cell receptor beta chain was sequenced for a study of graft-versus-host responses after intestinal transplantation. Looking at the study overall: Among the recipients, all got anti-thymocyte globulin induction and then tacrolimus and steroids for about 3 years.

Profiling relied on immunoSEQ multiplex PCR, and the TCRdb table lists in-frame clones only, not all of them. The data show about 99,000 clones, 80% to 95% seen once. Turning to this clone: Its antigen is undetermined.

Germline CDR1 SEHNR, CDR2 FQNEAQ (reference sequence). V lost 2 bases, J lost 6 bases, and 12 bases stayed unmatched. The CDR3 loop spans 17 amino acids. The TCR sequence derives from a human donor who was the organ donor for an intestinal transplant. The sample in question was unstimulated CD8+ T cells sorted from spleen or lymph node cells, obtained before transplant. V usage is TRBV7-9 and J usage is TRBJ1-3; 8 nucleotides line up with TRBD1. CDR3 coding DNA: TGTGCCAGCAGCTTACGTGCCGTAGGACAGGGTGAAAACACCATATATTTT. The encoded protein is CASSLRAVGQGENTIYF.